This is a list of T cell receptor beta chains from one sample in a study of shared clonotypes between healthy human individuals. Assay: immunoSEQ multiplex PCR; the TCRdb copy retains only in-frame clones and omits some. The sample comprises about 490,000 clones, 70% to 80% of which are singletons, and approximately 13% rests with the top ten. Sequenced material: PBMCs. The receptors stem from a woman between 40 and 50 years old in good health. Some clones in this sample may be carry-over from other donors' samples. The CDR3 runs from the conserved cysteine through the conserved F or W. D genes are given only for firm matches. Rows give clone size only sometimes, using once, few, many, or a class for an expanded clone.

J gene: TRBJ2-3; V gene: TRBV2; clone size: .; D gene: .; CDR3 protein: CASNFLGGGTDTQYF; CDR3 DNA: TGTGCCAGCAACTTCCTTGGCGGAGGCACAGATACGCAGTATTTT
J gene: TRBJ1-1; V gene: TRBV6-5; clone size: .; D gene: .; CDR3 protein: CASRIQGWNTEAFF; CDR3 DNA: TGTGCCAGCAGAATACAGGGTTGGAACACTGAAGCTTTCTTT
J gene: TRBJ2-5; V gene: TRBV4-2; clone size: .; D gene: .; CDR3 protein: CASSQDGGIETQYF; CDR3 DNA: TGTGCCAGCAGCCAAGACGGCGGGATAGAGACCCAGTACTTC
J gene: TRBJ2-2; V gene: TRBV6-1; clone size: .; D gene: .; CDR3 protein: CASSVVNTGELFF; CDR3 DNA: TGTGCCAGCAGTGTGGTCAACACCGGGGAGCTGTTTTTT
J gene: TRBJ2-5; V gene: TRBV11-1; clone size: .; D gene: .; CDR3 protein: CASSPGVRETQYF; CDR3 DNA: TGTGCCAGCAGCCCCGGAGTCAGAGAGACCCAGTACTTC
J gene: TRBJ1-2; V gene: TRBV28; clone size: .; D gene: .; CDR3 protein: CASSLPLDNYGYTF; CDR3 DNA: TGTGCCAGCAGTTTACCGCTCGATAACTATGGCTACACCTTC
J gene: TRBJ2-3; V gene: TRBV14; clone size: .; D gene: TRBD2; CDR3 protein: CASSPRGSPTDTQYF; CDR3 DNA: TGTGCCAGCAGTCCTCGCGGGAGCCCCACAGATACGCAGTATTTT
J gene: TRBJ1-1; V gene: TRBV7-9; clone size: few; D gene: .; CDR3 protein: CASSSYRSITEAFF; CDR3 DNA: TGTGCCAGCAGCTCTTACAGGAGCATCACTGAAGCTTTCTTT
J gene: TRBJ2-7; V gene: TRBV28; clone size: .; D gene: .; CDR3 protein: CASTPTGGGSYEQYF; CDR3 DNA: TGTGCCAGCACTCCCACCGGGGGCGGATCCTACGAGCAGTACTTC
J gene: TRBJ1-2; V gene: TRBV30; clone size: .; D gene: .; CDR3 protein: CAWTPGPVPYGYTF; CDR3 DNA: TGTGCCTGGACCCCGGGGCCTGTACCCTATGGCTACACCTTC
J gene: TRBJ2-5; V gene: TRBV9; clone size: .; D gene: .; CDR3 protein: CASSATDVIGTQYF; CDR3 DNA: TGTGCCAGCAGCGCCACGGACGTTATTGGGACCCAGTACTTC
J gene: TRBJ1-1; V gene: TRBV27; clone size: .; D gene: .; CDR3 protein: CASSPLQGGMNTEAFF; CDR3 DNA: TGTGCCAGCAGTCCTTTACAGGGTGGGATGAACACTGAAGCTTTCTTT
J gene: TRBJ2-6; V gene: TRBV7-2; clone size: .; D gene: .; CDR3 protein: CASSPYLTSGANVLTF; CDR3 DNA: TGTGCCAGCAGCCCGTACCTGACTTCGGGGGCCAACGTCCTGACTTTC
J gene: TRBJ1-4; V gene: TRBV7-2; clone size: .; D gene: .; CDR3 protein: CASSLAGTANEKLFF; CDR3 DNA: TGTGCCAGCAGCTTAGCAGGGACGGCTAATGAAAAACTGTTTTTT
J gene: TRBJ2-5; V gene: TRBV7-8; clone size: once; D gene: .; CDR3 protein: CASSLLNSEETQYF; CDR3 DNA: TGTGCCAGCAGCTTATTAAACTCCGAAGAGACCCAGTACTTC
J gene: TRBJ2-2; V gene: TRBV7-3; clone size: .; D gene: TRBD1; CDR3 protein: CASSLLTGFVAGELFF; CDR3 DNA: TGTGCCAGCAGCTTATTGACAGGGTTTGTAGCCGGGGAGCTGTTTTTT
J gene: TRBJ2-5; V gene: TRBV7-6; clone size: once; D gene: TRBD2; CDR3 protein: CASSFTPLAPQETQYF; CDR3 DNA: TGTGCCAGCAGCTTCACCCCACTAGCGCCACAAGAGACCCAGTACTTC
J gene: TRBJ2-7; V gene: TRBV29-1; clone size: few; D gene: TRBD2; CDR3 protein: CSVRARGSGSYEQYF; CDR3 DNA: TGCAGCGTTCGCGCGAGGGGTAGCGGGAGTTACGAGCAGTACTTC
J gene: TRBJ2-1; V gene: TRBV7-3; clone size: .; D gene: .; CDR3 protein: CASSLRGPLYNEQFF; CDR3 DNA: TGTGCCAGCAGCTTAAGGGGGCCCCTCTACAATGAGCAGTTCTTC
J gene: TRBJ2-1; V gene: TRBV28; clone size: once; D gene: .; CDR3 protein: CAISGATIYNEQFF; CDR3 DNA: TGTGCCATCTCCGGGGCTACCATATACAATGAGCAGTTCTTC
J gene: TRBJ2-1; V gene: TRBV6-1; clone size: many; D gene: TRBD2; CDR3 protein: CASSDTGLAGRGNEQFF; CDR3 DNA: TGTGCCAGCAGTGACACCGGACTAGCGGGGCGGGGCAATGAGCAGTTCTTC
J gene: TRBJ1-1; V gene: TRBV10-3; clone size: .; D gene: TRBD1; CDR3 protein: CAISGQGETEAFF; CDR3 DNA: TGTGCCATCAGCGGACAGGGCGAAACTGAAGCTTTCTTT
J gene: TRBJ1-2; V gene: TRBV29-1; clone size: .; D gene: .; CDR3 protein: CSVGTGANYGYTF; CDR3 DNA: TGCAGCGTTGGCACCGGAGCTAACTATGGCTACACCTTC
J gene: TRBJ1-1; V gene: TRBV27; clone size: .; D gene: .; CDR3 protein: CASSLNRVTEAFF; CDR3 DNA: TGTGCCAGCAGTCTCAACAGGGTTACTGAAGCTTTCTTT
J gene: TRBJ2-7; V gene: TRBV6-6; clone size: .; D gene: .; CDR3 protein: CASRTGGVTYEQYF; CDR3 DNA: TGTGCCAGCAGAACCGGAGGGGTGACCTACGAGCAGTACTTC
J gene: TRBJ2-1; V gene: TRBV5-4; clone size: once; D gene: TRBD2; CDR3 protein: CASREAGDNYNEQFF; CDR3 DNA: TGTGCCAGCAGGGAGGCGGGAGATAACTACAATGAGCAGTTCTTC
J gene: TRBJ2-6; V gene: TRBV7-2; clone size: .; D gene: .; CDR3 protein: CASSPPANVLTF; CDR3 DNA: TGTGCCAGCAGCCCCCCGGCCAACGTCCTGACTTTC
J gene: TRBJ2-1; V gene: TRBV5-6; clone size: many; D gene: .; CDR3 protein: CASRFLTEDGNEQFF; CDR3 DNA: TGTGCCAGCAGGTTTCTGACCGAGGATGGGAATGAGCAGTTCTTC
J gene: TRBJ2-7; V gene: TRBV6-1; clone size: few; D gene: .; CDR3 protein: CASSENDVGPPYEQYF; CDR3 DNA: TGTGCCAGCAGTGAAAACGACGTGGGACCACCCTACGAGCAGTACTTC
J gene: TRBJ2-1; V gene: TRBV6-5; clone size: .; D gene: .; CDR3 protein: CASSGVHEQFF; CDR3 DNA: TGTGCCAGCAGTGGTGTACATGAGCAGTTCTTC
J gene: TRBJ2-7; V gene: TRBV6-1; clone size: .; D gene: .; CDR3 protein: CASSDWTATDF; CDR3 DNA: TGTGCCAGCAGTGACTGGACGGCTACGGACTTC
J gene: TRBJ2-7; V gene: TRBV4-3; clone size: once; D gene: TRBD1; CDR3 protein: CASSPGTDYEQYF; CDR3 DNA: TGCGCCAGCAGCCCCGGGACAGACTACGAGCAGTACTTC
J gene: TRBJ2-7; V gene: TRBV27; clone size: .; D gene: .; CDR3 protein: CASSPRHRPHYEQYF; CDR3 DNA: TGTGCCAGCAGTCCCCGACACCGCCCCCACTACGAGCAGTACTTC
J gene: TRBJ1-2; V gene: TRBV16; clone size: .; D gene: .; CDR3 protein: CASSQQLDYGYTF; CDR3 DNA: TGTGCCAGCAGCCAACAGCTAGACTATGGCTACACCTTC
J gene: TRBJ2-2; V gene: TRBV15; clone size: few; D gene: .; CDR3 protein: CATSYLREYGELFF; CDR3 DNA: TGTGCCACCAGCTATTTGCGGGAATACGGGGAGCTGTTTTTT
J gene: TRBJ1-3; V gene: TRBV6-5; clone size: few; D gene: TRBD1; CDR3 protein: CASSRQQGSTIYF; CDR3 DNA: TGTGCCAGCAGTAGACAACAGGGGAGCACCATATATTTT
J gene: TRBJ1-1; V gene: TRBV7-9; clone size: .; D gene: TRBD1; CDR3 protein: CAGSLEGATEASF; CDR3 DNA: TGTGCCGGCAGCTTAGAGGGGGCCACTGAAGCTTCCTTT
J gene: TRBJ2-3; V gene: TRBV5-1; clone size: .; D gene: .; CDR3 protein: CASSLRQRTGTDTQYF; CDR3 DNA: TGCGCCAGCAGCTTGCGGCAGCGGACGGGCACAGATACGCAGTATTTT
J gene: TRBJ2-3; V gene: TRBV18; clone size: .; D gene: TRBD1; CDR3 protein: CASSPLQGAPDTQYF; CDR3 DNA: TGTGCCAGCTCACCGCTACAGGGGGCGCCTGATACGCAGTATTTT
J gene: TRBJ1-5; V gene: TRBV18; clone size: .; D gene: .; CDR3 protein: CASSSTGNQPQHF; CDR3 DNA: TGTGCCAGCTCCTCGACGGGGAATCAGCCCCAGCATTTT
J gene: TRBJ1-4; V gene: TRBV7-3; clone size: once; D gene: TRBD1; CDR3 protein: CASSITGATNEKLFF; CDR3 DNA: TGTGCCAGCAGCATTACAGGGGCAACTAATGAAAAACTGTTTTTT
J gene: TRBJ2-2; V gene: TRBV12-2; clone size: .; D gene: .; CDR3 protein: CASRPPGLAGPSGTGELFF; CDR3 DNA: TGTGCAAGTCGCCCACCGGGACTAGCGGGGCCCTCGGGCACCGGGGAGCTGTTTTTT
J gene: TRBJ2-2; V gene: TRBV7-7; clone size: .; D gene: .; CDR3 protein: CASSLRTGNTGELFF; CDR3 DNA: TGTGCCAGCAGCCTAAGGACGGGGAACACCGGGGAGCTGTTTTTT
J gene: TRBJ1-4; V gene: TRBV5-1; clone size: .; D gene: TRBD1; CDR3 protein: CASSLAYRGPNEKLFF; CDR3 DNA: TGCGCCAGCAGCTTGGCTTACAGGGGCCCTAATGAAAAACTGTTTTTT
J gene: TRBJ1-3; V gene: TRBV5-4; clone size: .; D gene: .; CDR3 protein: CASSLQGPGNTIYF; CDR3 DNA: TGTGCCAGCAGCTTGCAGGGACCTGGAAACACCATATATTTT